The 4 T cell receptor beta chains below all came from one sample that was sequenced in a study of cytomegalovirus exposure and HLA in healthy donors. Using immunoSEQ multiplex PCR, the repertoire was profiled, and TCRdb retains in-frame clones only, with some absent. Of 110,000 or so clones listed, more than 85% were seen once; the top ten hold about 4.3%. Sequencing was performed on PBMCs. These receptor sequences come from a young man in good health and CMV-seropositive.

The chain links TRBV6-4 to TRBJ1-5; no firm D call. Germline V gene lookup returns CDR1 MRHNA and CDR2 SNTAGT. The CDR3 totals 14 residues. Between the trimmed V and J ends, which lost 6 bases and 4 bases, there was a span of 13 bases. The CDR3 nucleotides read TGTGCCAGCAGCACGGAAGGAGGAAATCAGCCCCAGCATTTT. Encoded protein: CASSTEGGNQPQHF.

V usage is TRBV6-6 and J usage is TRBJ2-4; D gene ambiguous. The germline V gene encodes CDR1 MNHNY and CDR2 SVGAGI (reference sequence). V dropped 5 bases and J dropped 0 bases, with 8 bases sitting between them. CDR3 length: 14 amino acids. The CDR3 DNA reads TGTGCCAGCAGTGAGGAACTAGCCAAAAACATTCAGTACTTC. Translation: CASSEELAKNIQYF.

The chain links TRBV5-4 to TRBJ2-3, with TRBD2 matching 7 bases. V lost 4 bases and J lost 0; bases outside the gene matches: 5. This CDR3 spans 15 amino acids. CDR1 SGHNT and CDR2 YYREEE come from the germline V gene (reference sequence). In nucleotides, the CDR3 is TGTGCCAGCAGCGGGGGACTACTAAGCACAGATACGCAGTATTTT. This codes for CASSGGLLSTDTQYF.

This clone appeared once. CDR3 DNA sequence: TGCGCCAGCAGCCAAGATTTGGGGAGGAGTGAAGCTTTCTTT. Its translation: CASSQDLGRSEAFF. The V gene is TRBV4-1, the J gene TRBJ1-1; D is unresolved. The CDR3 consists of 14 residues. From germline, CDR1 is MGHRA and CDR2 YSYEKL. Trimming removed 0 bases at V and 7 bases at J, with 12 bases between.